The clone carrying this T cell receptor (beta chain) was seen repeatedly, ten times or more. What it recognizes is unknown. This entry comes from a study of regulatory T cells in long-lasting Graves disease. Building of the TCR beta libraries involved iRepertoire HTBI primers and Arm-PCR of CDR3 regions. A single record per CDR3 protein comes from TCRdb applying MiXCR to the multiplex PCR reads. Of roughly 320,000 distinct CDR3 sequences in the sample, 16% are singletons; the top ten hold 30%. Overall study findings and caveats: Persistent cases favored TRBV28, TRBJ1-2 and TRBJ2-5.

CDR1 and CDR2 from the germline V gene are MDHEN and SYDVKM. V was pared by 3 bases and J by 2 bases, with 10 bases between. This CDR3 region has 14 residues. The sample's time point: newly diagnosed GD, antithyroid drugs for less than 3 months. Making the TCR library involved RNA that had been extracted from PBMCs. These data were also filed under a second study, of T cells in Graves' hyperthyroidism and ophthalmopathy.

The origin of this receptor is a man in his forties with Graves disease. This rearrangement joins TRBV28 to TRBJ1-2; no reliable D call. The specimen comprised peripheral blood mononuclear cells (PBMCs), sampled at new diagnosis, from a patient treated with antithyroid drugs. The CDR3 sequence: CASSLEAENYGYTF. CDR3 coding DNA: TGTGCCAGCAGTTTGGAAGCGGAGAACTATGGCTACACCTTC.